This T cell receptor beta chain was observed in a study of early stage breast cancer tumors. The CDR3 has 16 amino acids. V gave up 2 bases and J gave up 2 bases, with 14 bases separating them. The V gene's germline CDR1 is SGDLS and CDR2 YYNGEE. Sequenced by immunoSEQ multiplex PCR; TCRdb stores in-frame clones only, minus some. The sample lists about 7,900 clones, around 60% occurring once. The J gene is TRBJ1-3, the V gene TRBV9; possibly TRBD1 for D (6 bases). The origin of this receptor is a person between 70 and 80 years old with breast cancer. Sequencing was performed on breast tumor tissue. CDR3 nucleotide sequence: TGTGCCAGCAGCGTGGGGGGGCGAAAAGCTGGAAACACCATATATTTT. Its protein is CASSVGGRKAGNTIYF. Looking up the rest from reference TRBV9 and TRBJ1-3 gives the full variable domain: DSGVTQTPKHLITATGQRVTLRCSPRSGDLSVYWYQQSLDQGLQFLIQYYNGEERAKGNILERFSAQQFPDLHSELNLSSLELGDSALYFCASSVGGRKAGNTIYFGEGSWLTVV.